This is a list of T cell receptor beta chains from one sample in a study of naive and memory T cell subsets. TCRdb independently ran MiXCR on the UMI-ligation and nested PCR reads; one entry per CDR3 protein. The table records 25,000 to 40,000 distinct CDR3 sequences, 18% of them present only once. Input material: effector memory CD4+ T cells from blood. These receptor sequences come from a human donor in good health. Each CDR3 is given with its conserved first and last residue. The D gene is left open where the match is weak. Clone sizes are given selectively: once, few, many, or a class where the clone is expanded.

.	TRBV24-1	TRBD1	TRBJ2-1	TGTGCCACCAGTGATACGACAGGGGGCACGTTCTTC	CATSDTTGGTFF
many	TRBV24-1	.	TRBJ1-5	TGTGCCACCAGGAACCCAAAAAAGAGAGAAGGACCCTCGAAGCCCCAGCATTTT	CATRNPKKREGPSKPQHF
.	TRBV12-3/TRBV12-4	.	TRBJ2-7	TGTGCCAGCAGTTTAGCGAGGGGGGCCTACGAGCAGTACTTC	CASSLARGAYEQYF
.	TRBV23-1	TRBD1	TRBJ1-5	TGCGCCAGCAGTCAATCTGGTTCGTCTAGGGGGCATCAGCCCCAGCATTTT	CASSQSGSSRGHQPQHF
.	TRBV29-1	TRBD2	TRBJ2-3	TGCAGCGTTGGTCTAGCGGGCCCTAATACGCAGTATTTT	CSVGLAGPNTQYF
.	TRBV7-2	TRBD1	TRBJ1-4	TGTGCCAGCAGCTCAAGGGGACAGGGTAACGAAAAACTGTTTTTT	CASSSRGQGNEKLFF
many	TRBV20-1	TRBD1	TRBJ1-2	TGCAGTGCTAGTGGGACAGCCCGAAGCTATGGCTACACCTTC	CSASGTARSYGYTF
many	TRBV10-1	.	TRBJ1-2	TGCGCCCGCAAAACGGACGGAAATGGGGACTATGGCTACACCTTC	CARKTDGNGDYGYTF
.	TRBV28	.	TRBJ1-1	TGTGCCAGCAGTTTATACCAGGTGAACACTGAAGCTTTCTTT	CASSLYQVNTEAFF
few	TRBV7-9	TRBD2	TRBJ2-3	TGTGCCAGCAGCCTCGGGACTAGCGGGAGGGCCAATACGCAGTATTTT	CASSLGTSGRANTQYF
many	TRBV20-1	.	TRBJ2-7	TGCAGTGCTAGAGGAAAGGCCGACCGATACTACGAGCAGTACTTC	CSARGKADRYYEQYF
.	TRBV6-5	.	TRBJ2-2	TGTGCCAGTCGTGAGTTGGGCACCGGGGAGCTGTTTTTT	CASRELGTGELFF
few	TRBV7-6	TRBD2	TRBJ2-3	TGTGCCAGCAGCTTAGCAATTGCGGGGGGAGATACGCAGTATTTT	CASSLAIAGGDTQYF
few	TRBV12-3/TRBV12-4	.	TRBJ1-1	TGTGCCAGCAGCCCGGGACGCAGGAACACTGAAGCTTTCTTT	CASSPGRRNTEAFF